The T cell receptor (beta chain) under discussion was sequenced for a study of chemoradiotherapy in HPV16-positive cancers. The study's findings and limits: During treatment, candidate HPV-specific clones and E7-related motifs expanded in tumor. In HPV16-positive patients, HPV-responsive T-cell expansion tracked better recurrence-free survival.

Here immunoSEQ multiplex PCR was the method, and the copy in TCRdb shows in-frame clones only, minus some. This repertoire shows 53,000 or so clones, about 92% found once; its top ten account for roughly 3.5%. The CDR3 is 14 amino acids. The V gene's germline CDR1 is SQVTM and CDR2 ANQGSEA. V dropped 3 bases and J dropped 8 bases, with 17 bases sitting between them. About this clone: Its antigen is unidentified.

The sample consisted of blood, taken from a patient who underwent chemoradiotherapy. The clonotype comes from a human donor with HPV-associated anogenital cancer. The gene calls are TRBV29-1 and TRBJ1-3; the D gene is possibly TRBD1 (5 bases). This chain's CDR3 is CSVEPGGMVDTIYF. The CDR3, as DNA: TGCAGCGTTGAGCCGGGGGGGATGGTAGACACCATATATTTT. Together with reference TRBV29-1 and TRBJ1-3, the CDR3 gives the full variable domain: SAVISQKPSRDICQRGTSLTIQCQVDSQVTMMFWYRQQPGQSLTLIATANQGSEATYESGFVIDKFPISRPNLTFSTLTVSNMSPEDSSIYLCSVEPGGMVDTIYFGEGSWLTVV.